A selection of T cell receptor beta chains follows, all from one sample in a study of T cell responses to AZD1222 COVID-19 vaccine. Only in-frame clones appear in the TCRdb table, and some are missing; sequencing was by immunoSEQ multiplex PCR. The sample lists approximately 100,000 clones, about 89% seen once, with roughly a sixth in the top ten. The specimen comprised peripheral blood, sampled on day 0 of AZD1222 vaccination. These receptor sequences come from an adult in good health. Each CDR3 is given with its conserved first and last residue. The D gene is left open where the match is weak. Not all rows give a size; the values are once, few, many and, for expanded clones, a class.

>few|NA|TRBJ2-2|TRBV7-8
TGTGCCAGCAGCTTAGTTTCAGCGAACACCGGGGAGCTGTTTTTT
CASSLVSANTGELFF
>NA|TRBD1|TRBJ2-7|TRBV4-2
TGTGCCAGCAGCCAAACCACAGGGGTTACCTACGAGCAGTACTTC
CASSQTTGVTYEQYF
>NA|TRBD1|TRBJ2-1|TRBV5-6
TGTGCCAGCAGCTTCGGGACAGGGGGCCCCTTGGAGCAGTTCTTC
CASSFGTGGPLEQFF
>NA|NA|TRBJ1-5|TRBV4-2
TGTGCCAGCAGCCACGATACCGCTAGCAATCAGCCCCAGCATTTT
CASSHDTASNQPQHF
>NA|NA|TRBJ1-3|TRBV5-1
TGCGCCAGCAGCTTGGGCCAGACCCGCTCTGGAAACACCATATATTTT
CASSLGQTRSGNTIYF
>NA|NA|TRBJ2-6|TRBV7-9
TGTGCCAGCAGCTTAGTTGGGGGCTCTGGGGCCAACGTCCTGACTTTC
CASSLVGGSGANVLTF
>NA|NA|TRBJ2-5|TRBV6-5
TGTGCCAGCAGTTACTCGGCAGGGCAAGAGACCCAGTACTTC
CASSYSAGQETQYF
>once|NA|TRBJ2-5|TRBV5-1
TGCGCCAGCAGCTTATGGGGGGGCCGGGAGACCCAGTACTTC
CASSLWGGRETQYF
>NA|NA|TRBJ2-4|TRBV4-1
TGCGCCAGCAGCCAAGTGGGGGGCCGAGGCATTCAGTACTTC
CASSQVGGRGIQYF
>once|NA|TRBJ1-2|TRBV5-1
TGCGCCAGCAGCTTGGGGGGAATTCTGAACTATGGCTACACCTTC
CASSLGGILNYGYTF
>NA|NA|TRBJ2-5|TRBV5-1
TGCGCCAGCAGCTTGGTGGGAAGAGAGACCCAGTACTTC
CASSLVGRETQYF
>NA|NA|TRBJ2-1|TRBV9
TGTGCCAGCAGCGTAGGGGCGGGGTATGATTACAATGAGCAGTTCTTC
CASSVGAGYDYNEQFF
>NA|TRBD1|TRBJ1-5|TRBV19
TGTGCCAGTCTGGGACAGGGGATGTGGCAGCCCCAGCATTTT
CASLGQGMWQPQHF
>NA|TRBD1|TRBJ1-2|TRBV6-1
TGTGCCAGCAGTGAGGACAGGGTGATGAGCTATGGCTACACCTTC
CASSEDRVMSYGYTF
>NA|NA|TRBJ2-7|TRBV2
TGTGCCAGCAGCGCCCGGACGGGGCAGTCCTACGAGCAGTACTTC
CASSARTGQSYEQYF
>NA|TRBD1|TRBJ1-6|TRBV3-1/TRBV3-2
TGTGCCAGCAGCCAAGTCTCACAGGGGGCTTCCCATTCACCCCTCCACTTT
CASSQVSQGASHSPLHF
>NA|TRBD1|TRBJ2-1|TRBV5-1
TGCGCCAGCAGAACCGGGACAGGGAGATACAATGAGCAGTTCTTC
CASRTGTGRYNEQFF
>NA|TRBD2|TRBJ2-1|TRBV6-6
TGTGCCAGCAGTCCCCCCGCTTGGGGGGGGGTTTACAATGAGCAGTTCTTC
CASSPPAWGGVYNEQFF
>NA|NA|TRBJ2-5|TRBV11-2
TGTGCCAGCAGCCCGGTCAGGATTGAGGGAGAGACCCAGTACTTC
CASSPVRIEGETQYF
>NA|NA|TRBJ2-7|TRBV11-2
TGTGCCAGCAGCTTAGGGGGCAGGGCTTACTACGAGCAGTACTTC
CASSLGGRAYYEQYF
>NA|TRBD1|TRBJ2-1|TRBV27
TGTGCCAGCAGTCGGACGCAGGGGGCGGCAAGCTCCTACAATGAGCAGTTCTTC
CASSRTQGAASSYNEQFF
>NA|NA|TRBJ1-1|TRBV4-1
TGCGCCAGCAGCCAAGCGGCAGGCTTAACCCAGAACACTGAAGCTTTCTTT
CASSQAAGLTQNTEAFF
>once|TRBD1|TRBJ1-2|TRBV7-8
TGTGCCAGCAGCGGAATGACAGGGCTCGGCTACACCTTC
CASSGMTGLGYTF
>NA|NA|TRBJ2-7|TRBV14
TGTGCCAGCAGCCAGGGGGGCAGTTTCTCCTACGAGCAGTACTTC
CASSQGGSFSYEQYF
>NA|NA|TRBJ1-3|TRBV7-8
TGTGCCAGCAGCCGGCGACGGGACTCCAGCTCTGGAAACACCATATATTTT
CASSRRRDSSSGNTIYF
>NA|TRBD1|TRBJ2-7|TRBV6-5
TGTGCCAGCAGTTACACCGAGACAGGGAAAGGCGAGCAGTACTTC
CASSYTETGKGEQYF
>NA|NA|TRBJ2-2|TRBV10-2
TGCGCCAGCAGTGGTCTCTGGGAGCTGTTTTTT
CASSGLWELFF
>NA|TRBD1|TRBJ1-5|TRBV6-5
TGTGCCAGCAGTCCCCGGGACAGGGGTAGTCAGCCCCAGCATTTT
CASSPRDRGSQPQHF
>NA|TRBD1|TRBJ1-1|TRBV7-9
TGTGCCAGCAGCTTAGGACAGGGGGACACTGAAGCTTTCTTT
CASSLGQGDTEAFF
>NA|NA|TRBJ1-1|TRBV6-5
TGTGCCAGCAGCCCACAGGGACCGGCGGGCACTGAAGCTTTCTTT
CASSPQGPAGTEAFF
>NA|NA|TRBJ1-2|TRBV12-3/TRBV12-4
TGTGCCAGCAGTTTAACTGGAAACTATGGCTACACCTTC
CASSLTGNYGYTF
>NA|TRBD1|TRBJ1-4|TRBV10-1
TGCGCCAGGGCACAGGGGGTATTTGAAAAACTGTTTTTT
CARAQGVFEKLFF
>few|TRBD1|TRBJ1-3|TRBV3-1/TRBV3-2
TGTGCCAGCAGCCAAGCGAGCAGGGGGCACGGAGGGAACACCATATATTTT
CASSQASRGHGGNTIYF
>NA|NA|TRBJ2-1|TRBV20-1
TGCAGTGCTAGTAGGGGCAGGGACACCGGGACTTGGAACAATGAGCAGTTCTTC
CSASRGRDTGTWNNEQFF
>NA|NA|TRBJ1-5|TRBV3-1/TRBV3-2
TGTGCCAGCAGCCAAGATAAGGGACAAAATCAGCCCCAGCATTTT
CASSQDKGQNQPQHF
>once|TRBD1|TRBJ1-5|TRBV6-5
TGTGCCAGCAGACCTGAGACAGGGGGCAGTCAGCCCCAGCATTTT
CASRPETGGSQPQHF
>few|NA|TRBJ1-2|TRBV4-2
TGTGCCAGCAGCCAATGGGGGACCGTCTATGGCTACACCTTC
CASSQWGTVYGYTF
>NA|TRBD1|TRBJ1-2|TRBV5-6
TGTGCCAGCAGCTTTAGGACAGGGTGGGACTATGGCTACACCTTC
CASSFRTGWDYGYTF
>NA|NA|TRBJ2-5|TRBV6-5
TGTGCCAGCAAGGAGGGGCTCACGGGGGAGACCCAGTACTTC
CASKEGLTGETQYF
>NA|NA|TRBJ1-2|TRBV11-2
TGTGCCAGCAGCCCCGTGAGAGTTTCTGGCTACACCTTC
CASSPVRVSGYTF
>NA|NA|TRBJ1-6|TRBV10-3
TGTGCCATCAGTGGGACAGCGCGGAATTCACCCCTCCACTTT
CAISGTARNSPLHF
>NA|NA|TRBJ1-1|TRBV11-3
TGTGCCAGCAGCTTCGGGGGTAACACTGAAGCTTTCTTT
CASSFGGNTEAFF
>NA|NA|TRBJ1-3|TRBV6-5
TGTGCCAGCCGAACAAGGGCAGACTCTGGAAACACCATATATTTT
CASRTRADSGNTIYF
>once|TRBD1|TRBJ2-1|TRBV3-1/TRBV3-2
TGTGCCAGCAGCAATGACTGGACAGGGGTAAGGGGTGAGCAGTTCTTC
CASSNDWTGVRGEQFF
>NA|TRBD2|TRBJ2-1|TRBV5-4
TGTGCCAGCAGCTTGTCTTCGCTAGCGGGTGGTGAGCAGTTCTTC
CASSLSSLAGGEQFF
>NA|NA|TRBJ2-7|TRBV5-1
TGCGCCAGCAGCTTGGGTGGAAGCGCCTACGAGCAGTACTTC
CASSLGGSAYEQYF
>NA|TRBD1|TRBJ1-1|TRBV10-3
TGTGCCATCAGTGAGTCGAGACAGGGGGAAGGAGAAGCTTTCTTT
CAISESRQGEGEAFF
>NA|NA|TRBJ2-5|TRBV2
TGTGCCAGCAGTGAAACGACTCCTAGGGAGACCCAGTACTTC
CASSETTPRETQYF
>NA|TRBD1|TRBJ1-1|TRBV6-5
TGTGCCAGCAGTCGCGGACAGGGAAGCACTGAAGCTTTCTTT
CASSRGQGSTEAFF